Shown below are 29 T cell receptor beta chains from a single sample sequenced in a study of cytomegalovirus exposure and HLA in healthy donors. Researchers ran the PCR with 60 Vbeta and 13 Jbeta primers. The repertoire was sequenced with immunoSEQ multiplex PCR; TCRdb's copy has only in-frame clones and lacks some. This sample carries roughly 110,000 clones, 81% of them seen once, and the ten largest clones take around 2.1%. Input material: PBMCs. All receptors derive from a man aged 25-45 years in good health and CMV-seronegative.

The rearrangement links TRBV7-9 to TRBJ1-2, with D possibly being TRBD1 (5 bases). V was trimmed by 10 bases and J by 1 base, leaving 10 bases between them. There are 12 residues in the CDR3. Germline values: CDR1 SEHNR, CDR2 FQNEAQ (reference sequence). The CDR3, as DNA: TGTGCCACCGAAGACAGTAACTATGGCTACACCTTC. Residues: CATEDSNYGYTF.

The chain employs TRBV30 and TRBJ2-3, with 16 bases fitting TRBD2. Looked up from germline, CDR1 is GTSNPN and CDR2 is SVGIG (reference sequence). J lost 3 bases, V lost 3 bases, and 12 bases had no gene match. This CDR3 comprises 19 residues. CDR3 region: CAWSAGGLAGGPRTDTQYF. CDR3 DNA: TGTGCCTGGAGCGCGGGGGGACTAGCGGGAGGGCCTCGGACAGATACGCAGTATTTT.

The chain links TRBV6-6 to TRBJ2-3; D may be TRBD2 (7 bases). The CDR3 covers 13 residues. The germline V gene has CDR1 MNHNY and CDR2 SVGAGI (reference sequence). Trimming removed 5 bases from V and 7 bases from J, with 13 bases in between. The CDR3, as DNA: TGTGCCAGCAGTCCACCGGGGGGCAATACGCAGTATTTT. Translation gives CASSPPGGNTQYF.

The CDR3 here is CASSLLVGPTPYEQYF. The CDR3 DNA follows: TGTGCCAGCAGCCTCCTCGTGGGGCCAACCCCCTACGAGCAGTACTTC. This chain joins TRBV28 and TRBJ2-7; D is possibly TRBD1 (5 bases). V was trimmed by 6 bases and J by 2 bases, leaving 20 bases between them. The CDR3 sequence is 16 residues long. Germline V gene lookup returns CDR1 MDHEN and CDR2 SYDVKM. Full variable domain (missing parts from reference TRBV28 and TRBJ2-7): DVKVTQSSRYLVKRTGEKVFLECVQDMDHENMFWYRQDPGLGLRLIYFSYDVKMKEKGDIPEGYSVSREKKERFSLILESASTNQTSMYLCASSLLVGPTPYEQYFGPGTRLTVT.

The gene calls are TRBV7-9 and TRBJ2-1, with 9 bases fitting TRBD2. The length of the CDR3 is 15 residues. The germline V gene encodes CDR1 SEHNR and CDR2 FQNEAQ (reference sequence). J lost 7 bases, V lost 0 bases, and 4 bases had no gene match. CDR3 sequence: CASSLASGSGNEQFF. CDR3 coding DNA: TGTGCCAGCAGCTTAGCTAGCGGGAGCGGGAATGAGCAGTTCTTC.

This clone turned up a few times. The CDR3 region has the DNA TGTGCCAGCAGGAAGGACAGGGGGGGGTCCGGGGAGCTGTTTTTT. Translation: CASRKDRGGSGELFF. The rearrangement links TRBV6-5 to TRBJ2-2, with TRBD1 matching 10 bases. Germline CDR1 is MNHEY and CDR2 is SVGAGI. With V trimmed by 6 bases and J by 6 bases, 7 bases remained unmatched. The length of the CDR3 is 15 residues.

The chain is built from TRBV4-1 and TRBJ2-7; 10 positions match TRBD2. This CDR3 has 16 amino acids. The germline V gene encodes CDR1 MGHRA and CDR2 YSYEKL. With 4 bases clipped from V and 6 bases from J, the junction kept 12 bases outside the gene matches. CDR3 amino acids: CASSPRNSGRAGEQYF. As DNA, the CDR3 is TGCGCCAGCAGCCCCCGGAACAGCGGGAGGGCCGGCGAGCAGTACTTC.

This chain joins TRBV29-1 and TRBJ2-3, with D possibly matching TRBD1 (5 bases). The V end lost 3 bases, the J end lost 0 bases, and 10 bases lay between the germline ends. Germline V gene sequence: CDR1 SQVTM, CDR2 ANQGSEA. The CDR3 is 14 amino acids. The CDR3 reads CSVEGLTSTDTQYF. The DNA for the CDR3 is TGCAGCGTTGAGGGGCTCACGAGCACAGATACGCAGTATTTT.

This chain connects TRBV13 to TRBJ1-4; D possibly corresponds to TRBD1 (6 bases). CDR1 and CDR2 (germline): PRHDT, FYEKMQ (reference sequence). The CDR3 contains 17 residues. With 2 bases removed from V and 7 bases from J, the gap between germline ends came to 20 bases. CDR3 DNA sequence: TGTGCCAGCAGCTTACGACGGGGGGGGCCTGAGGGTGAAAAACTGTTTTTT. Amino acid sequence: CASSLRRGGPEGEKLFF.

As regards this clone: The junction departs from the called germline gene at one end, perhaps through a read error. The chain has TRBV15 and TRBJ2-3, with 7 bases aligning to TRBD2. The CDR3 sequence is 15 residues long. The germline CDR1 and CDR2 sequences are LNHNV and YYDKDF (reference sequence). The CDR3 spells CTTSYRGDGGNTQYF. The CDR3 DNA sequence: TGTACCACCAGCTACCGGGGGGACGGTGGAAATACGCAGTATTTT.

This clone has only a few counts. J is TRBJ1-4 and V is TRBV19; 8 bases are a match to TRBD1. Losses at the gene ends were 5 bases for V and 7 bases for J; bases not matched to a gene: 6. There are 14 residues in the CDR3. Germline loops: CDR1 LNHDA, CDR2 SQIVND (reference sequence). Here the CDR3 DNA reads TGTGCCAGTAGTGCCACAGGGGGATTTGAAAAACTGTTTTTT. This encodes CASSATGGFEKLFF. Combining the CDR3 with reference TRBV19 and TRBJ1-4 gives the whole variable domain DGGITQSPKYLFRKEGQNVTLSCEQNLNHDAMYWYRQDPGQGLRLIYYSQIVNDFQKGDIAEGYSVSREKKESFPLTVTSAQKNPTAFYLCASSATGGFEKLFFGSGTQLSVL.

CDR3 nucleotide sequence: TGTGCCAGCAGCTTCGAAAACGGCGGGGATCAGCCCCAGCATTTT. Its translation is CASSFENGGDQPQHF. This sequence joins TRBV11-2 and TRBJ1-5; D uncertain. V lost 3 bases to trimming and J lost 5 bases, with 14 bases between them. This CDR3 spans 15 amino acids. From germline, CDR1 is SGHAT and CDR2 FQNNGV.

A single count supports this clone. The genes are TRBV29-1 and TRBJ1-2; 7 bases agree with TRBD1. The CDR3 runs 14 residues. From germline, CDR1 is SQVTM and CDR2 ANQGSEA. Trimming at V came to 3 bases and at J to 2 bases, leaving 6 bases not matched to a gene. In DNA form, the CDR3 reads TGCAGCGTTGAGGTGGGACAGATAAACTATGGCTACACCTTC. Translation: CSVEVGQINYGYTF.

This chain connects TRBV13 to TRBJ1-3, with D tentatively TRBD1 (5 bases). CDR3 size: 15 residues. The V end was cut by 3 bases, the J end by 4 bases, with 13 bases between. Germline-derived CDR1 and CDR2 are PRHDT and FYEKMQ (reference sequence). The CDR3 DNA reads TGTGCCAGCAGCTTCACCCGGGGGGTAGGAAACACCATATATTTT. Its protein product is CASSFTRGVGNTIYF.

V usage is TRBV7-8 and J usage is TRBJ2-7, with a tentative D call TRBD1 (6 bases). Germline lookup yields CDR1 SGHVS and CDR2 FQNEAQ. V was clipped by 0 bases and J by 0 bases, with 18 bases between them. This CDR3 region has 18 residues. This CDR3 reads CASSLAQRTAPFSYEQYF. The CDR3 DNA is TGTGCCAGCAGCTTAGCGCAGAGGACAGCGCCATTCTCCTACGAGCAGTACTTC.

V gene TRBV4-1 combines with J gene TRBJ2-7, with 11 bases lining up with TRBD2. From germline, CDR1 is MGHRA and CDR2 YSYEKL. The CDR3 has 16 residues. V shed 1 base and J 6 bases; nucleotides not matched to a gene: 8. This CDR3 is CASSQAQLAGESEQYF. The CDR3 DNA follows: TGCGCCAGCAGCCAAGCGCAACTAGCGGGAGAAAGCGAGCAGTACTTC.

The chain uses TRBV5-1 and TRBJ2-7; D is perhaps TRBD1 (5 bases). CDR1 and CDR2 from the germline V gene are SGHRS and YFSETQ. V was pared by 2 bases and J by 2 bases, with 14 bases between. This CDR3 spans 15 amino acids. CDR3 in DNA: TGCGCCAGCAGCTTCTTATTTGGACAAGCCTACGAGCAGTACTTC. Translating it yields CASSFLFGQAYEQYF.

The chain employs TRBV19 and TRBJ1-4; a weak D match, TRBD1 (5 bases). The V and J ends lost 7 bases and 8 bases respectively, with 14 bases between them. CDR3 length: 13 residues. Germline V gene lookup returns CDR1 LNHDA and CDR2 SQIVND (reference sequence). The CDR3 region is CASKLAGGEKLFF. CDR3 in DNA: TGTGCCAGTAAACTAGCCGGGGGAGAAAAACTGTTTTTT.

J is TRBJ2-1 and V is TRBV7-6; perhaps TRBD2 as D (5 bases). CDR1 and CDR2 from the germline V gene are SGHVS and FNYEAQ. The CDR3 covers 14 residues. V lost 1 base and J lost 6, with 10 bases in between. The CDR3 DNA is TGTGCCAGCAGCTTAGGATCCGGGATCAATGAGCAGTTCTTC. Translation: CASSLGSGINEQFF. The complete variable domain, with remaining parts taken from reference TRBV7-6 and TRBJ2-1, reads GAGVSQSPRYKVTKRGQDVALRCDPISGHVSLYWYRQALGQGPEFLTYFNYEAQQDKSGLPNDRFSAERPEGSISTLTIQRTEQRDSAMYRCASSLGSGINEQFFGPGTRLTVL.

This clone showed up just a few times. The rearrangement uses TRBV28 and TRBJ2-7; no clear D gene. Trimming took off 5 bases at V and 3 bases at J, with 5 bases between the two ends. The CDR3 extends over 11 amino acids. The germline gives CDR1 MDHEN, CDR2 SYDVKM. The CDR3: CASSPYYEQYF. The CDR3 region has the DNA TGTGCCAGCAGTCCTTACTACGAGCAGTACTTC.

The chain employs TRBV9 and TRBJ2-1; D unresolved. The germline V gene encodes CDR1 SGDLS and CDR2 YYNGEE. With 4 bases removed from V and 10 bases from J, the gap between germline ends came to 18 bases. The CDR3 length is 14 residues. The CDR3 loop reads CASSPHRSTIEQFF. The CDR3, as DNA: TGTGCCAGCAGCCCCCACCGAAGTACTATAGAGCAGTTCTTC.

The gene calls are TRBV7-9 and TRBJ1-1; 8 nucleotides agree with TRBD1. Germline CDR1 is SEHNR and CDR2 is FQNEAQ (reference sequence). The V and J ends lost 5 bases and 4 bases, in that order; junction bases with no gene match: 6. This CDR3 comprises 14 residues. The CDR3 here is CASSLTGAGTEAFF. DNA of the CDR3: TGTGCCAGCAGCCTGACAGGGGCGGGCACTGAAGCTTTCTTT. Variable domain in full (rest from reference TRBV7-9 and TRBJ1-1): DTGVSQNPRHKITKRGQNVTFRCDPISEHNRLYWYRQTLGQGPEFLTYFQNEAQLEKSRLLSDRFSAERPKGSFSTLEIQRTEQGDSAMYLCASSLTGAGTEAFFGQGTRLTVV.

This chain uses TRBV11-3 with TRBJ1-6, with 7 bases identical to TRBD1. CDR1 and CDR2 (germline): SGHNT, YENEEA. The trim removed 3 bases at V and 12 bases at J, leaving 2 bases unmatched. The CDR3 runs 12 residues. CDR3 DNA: TGTGCCAGCAGCTTGCAGGGGGGACCCCTCCACTTT. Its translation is CASSLQGGPLHF. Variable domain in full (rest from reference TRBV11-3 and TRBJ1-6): EAGVVQSPRYKIIEKKQPVAFWCNPISGHNTLYWYLQNLGQGPELLIRYENEEAVDDSQLPKDRFSAERLKGVDSTLKIQPAELGDSAVYLCASSLQGGPLHFGNGTRLTVT.

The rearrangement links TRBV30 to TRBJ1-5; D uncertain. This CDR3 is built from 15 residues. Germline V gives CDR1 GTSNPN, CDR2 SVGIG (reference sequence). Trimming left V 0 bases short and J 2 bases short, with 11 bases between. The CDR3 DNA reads TGTGCCTGGAGTGTGGGCCCTATGGGCAATCAGCCCCAGCATTTT. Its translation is CAWSVGPMGNQPQHF.

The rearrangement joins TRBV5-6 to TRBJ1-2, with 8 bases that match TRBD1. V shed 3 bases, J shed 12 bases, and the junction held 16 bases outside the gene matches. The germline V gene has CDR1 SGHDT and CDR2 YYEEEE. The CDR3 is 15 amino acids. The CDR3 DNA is TGTGCCAGCAGCTCCCTTGGGACAGGCCTTTTCGCAGACACCTTC. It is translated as CASSSLGTGLFADTF.

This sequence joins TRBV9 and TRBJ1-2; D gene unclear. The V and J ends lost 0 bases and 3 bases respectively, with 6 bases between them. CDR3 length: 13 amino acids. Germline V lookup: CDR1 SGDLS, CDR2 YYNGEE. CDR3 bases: TGTGCCAGCAGCGTAGACGGGGACTATGGCTACACCTTC. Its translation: CASSVDGDYGYTF.

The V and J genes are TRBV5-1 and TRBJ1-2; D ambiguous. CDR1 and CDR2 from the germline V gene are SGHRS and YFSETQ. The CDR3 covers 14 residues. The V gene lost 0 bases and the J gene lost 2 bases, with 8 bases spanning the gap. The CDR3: CASSLVSENYGYTF. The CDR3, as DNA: TGCGCCAGCAGCTTGGTGTCAGAAAACTATGGCTACACCTTC.

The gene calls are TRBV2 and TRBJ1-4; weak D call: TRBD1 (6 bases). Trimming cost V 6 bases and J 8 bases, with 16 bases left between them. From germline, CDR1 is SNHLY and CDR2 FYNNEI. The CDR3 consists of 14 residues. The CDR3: CASRWQGSAEKLFF. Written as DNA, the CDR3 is TGTGCCAGCAGGTGGCAGGGGTCCGCGGAAAAACTGTTTTTT.

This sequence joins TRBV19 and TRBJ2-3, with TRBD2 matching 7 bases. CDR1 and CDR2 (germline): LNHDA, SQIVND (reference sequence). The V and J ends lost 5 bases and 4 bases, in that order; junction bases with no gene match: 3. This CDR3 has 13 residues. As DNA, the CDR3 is TGTGCCAGTAGTCGGGACTACTCAGATACGCAGTATTTT. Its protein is CASSRDYSDTQYF.